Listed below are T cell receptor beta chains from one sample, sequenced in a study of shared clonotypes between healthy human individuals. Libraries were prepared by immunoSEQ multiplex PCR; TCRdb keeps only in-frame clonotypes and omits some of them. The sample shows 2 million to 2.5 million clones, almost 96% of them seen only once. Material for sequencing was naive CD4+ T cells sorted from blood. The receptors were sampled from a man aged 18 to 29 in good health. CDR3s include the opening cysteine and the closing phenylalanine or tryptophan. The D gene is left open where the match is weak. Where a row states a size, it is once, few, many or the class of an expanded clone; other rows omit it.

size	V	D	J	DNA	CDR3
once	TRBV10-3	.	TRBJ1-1	TGTGCCATCAGTTACACAGAGTCCTATGAAGCTTTCTTT	CAISYTESYEAFF
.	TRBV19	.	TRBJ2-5	TGTGCCAGTAGTATATCGATGGGAGAAGAGACCCAGTACTTC	CASSISMGEETQYF
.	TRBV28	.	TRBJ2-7	TGTGCCAGCAGCCTAAGATCCCCGTCCTACGAGCAGTACTTC	CASSLRSPSYEQYF
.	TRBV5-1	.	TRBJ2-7	TGCGCCAGCAACGGAGAGAATTCCTACGAGCAGTACTTC	CASNGENSYEQYF
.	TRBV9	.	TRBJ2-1	TGTGCCAGCAGTGCACAAGGATCCTACAATGAGCAGTTCTTC	CASSAQGSYNEQFF
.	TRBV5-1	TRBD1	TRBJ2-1	TGCGCCAGCAGCTTGGTTGGGACAGGGGGCAACAATGAGCAGTTCTTC	CASSLVGTGGNNEQFF
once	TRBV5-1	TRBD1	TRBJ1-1	TGCGCCAGCAGTGGGACAGGGCTTGCGGGCACTGAAGCTTTCTTT	CASSGTGLAGTEAFF
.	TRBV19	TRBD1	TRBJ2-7	TGTGCCAGTAGGGAAGGACAGGGATTGGGGAACGAGCAGTACTTC	CASREGQGLGNEQYF
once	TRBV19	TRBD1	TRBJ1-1	TGTGCCAGTAGTAGGACAGGGGAGAGTGAAGCTTTCTTT	CASSRTGESEAFF
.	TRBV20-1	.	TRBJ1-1	TGCAGTACCAAACGGGGCACTGAAGCTTTCTTT	CSTKRGTEAFF
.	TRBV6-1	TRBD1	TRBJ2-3	TGTGCCAGCAGTGACAGACAGGGACACACAGATACGCAGTATTTT	CASSDRQGHTDTQYF
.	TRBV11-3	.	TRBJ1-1	TGTGCCAGCAGCCTCAACAAGGTGGCTGAAGCTTTCTTT	CASSLNKVAEAFF
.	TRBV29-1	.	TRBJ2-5	TGCAGCGTTACAGGGAGCGAGACCCAGTACTTC	CSVTGSETQYF
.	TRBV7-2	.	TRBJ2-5	TGTGCCAGCAGCTTAACCCAGGACTACCAAGAGACCCAGTACTTC	CASSLTQDYQETQYF
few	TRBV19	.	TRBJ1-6	TGTGCCAGTAGTAGTACAGGGTTGTCCAATAATTCACCCCTCCACTTT	CASSSTGLSNNSPLHF
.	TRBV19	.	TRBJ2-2	TGTGCCAGTAGTCCTTTAGAACACACCGGGGAGCTGTTTTTT	CASSPLEHTGELFF
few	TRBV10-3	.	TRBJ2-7	TGTGCCACCGGAAGGAGCTCCTACGAGCAGTACTTC	CATGRSSYEQYF
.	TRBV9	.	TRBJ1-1	TGTGCCAGCAGCGGCGCCCGGTACGGGGGATTGAGGAACACTGAAGCTTTCTTT	CASSGARYGGLRNTEAFF
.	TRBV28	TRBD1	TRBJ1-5	TGTGCCAGCAACCTCGACAGGGATCAGCCCCAGCATTTT	CASNLDRDQPQHF
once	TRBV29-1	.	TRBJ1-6	TGCAGCGTTGATTTGCCACCCCTCCACTTT	CSVDLPPLHF
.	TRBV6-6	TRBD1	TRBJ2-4	TGTGCCAGCAGTTACTCAGGACAGGGGAGGAACATTCAGTACTTC	CASSYSGQGRNIQYF
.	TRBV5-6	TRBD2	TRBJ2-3	TGTGCCAGCAGCCCGGAGGGGACTAGCCCAACCAATACGCAGTATTTT	CASSPEGTSPTNTQYF
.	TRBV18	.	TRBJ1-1	TGTGCCAGCTCGCCACCCTCCAGGGCAAAGAACACTGAAGCTTTCTTT	CASSPPSRAKNTEAFF
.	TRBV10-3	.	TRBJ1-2	TGTGCCATCAGTGACGAGGGGTTCTATGGCTACACCTTC	CAISDEGFYGYTF
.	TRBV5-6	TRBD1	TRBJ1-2	TGTGCCAGCAGCTCGAGACAGGGGGCTATCTATGGCTACACCTTC	CASSSRQGAIYGYTF
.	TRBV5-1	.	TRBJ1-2	TGCGCCAGCAGCTTGGAAGGGGCGCCAGTAATCTATGGCTACACCTTC	CASSLEGAPVIYGYTF
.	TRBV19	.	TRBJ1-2	TGTGCCAGTAGTATAGCGGGGGTAGATGGCTACACCTTC	CASSIAGVDGYTF
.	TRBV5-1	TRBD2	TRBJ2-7	TGCGCCAGCAGCTACCTAGCGGGGAGCTCCTACGAGCAGTACTTC	CASSYLAGSSYEQYF
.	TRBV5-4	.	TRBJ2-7	TGTGCCAGCAGCTTAGGAACCCAACACGAGCAGTACTTC	CASSLGTQHEQYF
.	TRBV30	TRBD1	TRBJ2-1	TGTGCCTGGAGGCCAGGGACAGGGGGGAATGAGCAGTTCTTC	CAWRPGTGGNEQFF
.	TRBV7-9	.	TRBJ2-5	TGTGCCAGCAGATCCTCCCGAGGGCCTTCCTGGGAGACCCAGTACTTC	CASRSSRGPSWETQYF
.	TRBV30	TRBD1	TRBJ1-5	TGTGCCTGGAGCACAGGGGGCGCGGCTCAGCCCCAGCATTTT	CAWSTGGAAQPQHF
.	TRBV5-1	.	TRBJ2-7	TGCGCCAGCAGCCGGGACGCGTACTACGAGCAGTACTTC	CASSRDAYYEQYF